Sequencing of this T cell receptor beta chain was carried out in a study of blood T cell repertoires in COVID-19. About the research overall: Donors in Cohort 3 counted as recovered after two negative PCRs, clearance, or symptom resolution.

Using immunoSEQ multiplex PCR, the repertoire was profiled, and TCRdb retains in-frame clones only, with some absent. This sample has 200,000 or so clones, with roughly 91% found just once. V lost 8 bases, J lost 8 bases, and 15 bases lay in between. The length of the CDR3 is 11 residues. CDR1 SQVTM and CDR2 ANQGSEA come from the germline V gene. Sequencing was done on a sample of PBMCs or T cells enriched from blood (not recorded which). This rearrangement joins TRBV29-1 to TRBJ1-2, with D uncertain. The sequence came from a man aged 30 to 39 in a cohort exposed to, infected with or recovered from COVID-19 (not recorded which). CDR3 loop: CSPGGPEGYTF. CDR3 nucleotide sequence: TGCAGCCCTGGAGGACCGGAGGGCTACACCTTC.